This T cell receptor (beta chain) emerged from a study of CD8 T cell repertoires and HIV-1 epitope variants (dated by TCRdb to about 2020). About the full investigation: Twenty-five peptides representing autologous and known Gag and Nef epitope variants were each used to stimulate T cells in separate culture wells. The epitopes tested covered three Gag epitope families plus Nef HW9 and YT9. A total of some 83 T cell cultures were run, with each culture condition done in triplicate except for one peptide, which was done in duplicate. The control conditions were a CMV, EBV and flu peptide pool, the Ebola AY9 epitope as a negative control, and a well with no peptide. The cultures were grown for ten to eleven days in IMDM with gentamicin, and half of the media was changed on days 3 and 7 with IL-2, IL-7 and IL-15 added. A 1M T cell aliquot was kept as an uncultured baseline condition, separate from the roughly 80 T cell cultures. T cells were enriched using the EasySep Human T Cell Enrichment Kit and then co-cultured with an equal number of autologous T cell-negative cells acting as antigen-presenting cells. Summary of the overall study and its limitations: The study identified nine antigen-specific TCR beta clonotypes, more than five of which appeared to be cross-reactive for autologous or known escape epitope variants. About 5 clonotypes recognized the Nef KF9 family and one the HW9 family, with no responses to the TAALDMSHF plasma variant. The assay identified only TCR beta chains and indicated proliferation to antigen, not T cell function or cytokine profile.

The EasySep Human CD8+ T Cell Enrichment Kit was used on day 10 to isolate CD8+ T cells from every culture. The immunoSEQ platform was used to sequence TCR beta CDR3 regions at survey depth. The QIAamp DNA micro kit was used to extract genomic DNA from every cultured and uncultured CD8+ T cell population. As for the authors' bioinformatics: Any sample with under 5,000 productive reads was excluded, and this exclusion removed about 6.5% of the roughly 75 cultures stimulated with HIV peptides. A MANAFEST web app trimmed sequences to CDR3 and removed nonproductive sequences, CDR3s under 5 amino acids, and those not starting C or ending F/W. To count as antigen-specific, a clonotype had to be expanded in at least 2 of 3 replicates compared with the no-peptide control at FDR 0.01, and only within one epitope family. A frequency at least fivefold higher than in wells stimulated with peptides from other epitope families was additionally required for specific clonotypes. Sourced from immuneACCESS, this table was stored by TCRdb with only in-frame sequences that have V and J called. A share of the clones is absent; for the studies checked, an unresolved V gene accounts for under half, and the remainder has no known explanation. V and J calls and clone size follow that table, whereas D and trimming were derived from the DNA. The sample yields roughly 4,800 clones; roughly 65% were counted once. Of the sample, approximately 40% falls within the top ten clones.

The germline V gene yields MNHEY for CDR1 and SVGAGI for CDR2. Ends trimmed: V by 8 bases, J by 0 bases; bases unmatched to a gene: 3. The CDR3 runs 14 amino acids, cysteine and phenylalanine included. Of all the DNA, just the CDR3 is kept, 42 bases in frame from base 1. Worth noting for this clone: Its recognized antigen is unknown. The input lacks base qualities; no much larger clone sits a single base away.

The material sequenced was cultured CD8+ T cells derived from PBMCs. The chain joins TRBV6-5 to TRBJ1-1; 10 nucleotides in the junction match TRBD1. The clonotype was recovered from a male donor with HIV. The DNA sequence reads TGTGCCAGCCAAGACAGGGGGCTGAACACTGAAGCTTTCTTT. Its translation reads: CASQDRGLNTEAFF.